These 15 T cell receptor beta chains share one sample of origin, sequenced in a study of CD8 T cells in Susac syndrome. A quantity of roughly 0.5 to 1 ug RNA underwent reverse transcription using random hexamers. One entry per CDR3 protein results from TCRdb running MiXCR on the immunoSEQ multiplex PCR reads. Of 330,000 or so distinct CDR3 sequences in the sample, about nine tenths were seen once. Specimen: CD8+ T cells from PBMCs. Receptors were obtained from a human donor with multiple sclerosis.

The chain carries TRBV13 and TRBJ2-7; 7 bases match TRBD1. V dropped 5 bases and J dropped 4; count of bases not matched to a gene: 8. The CDR3 loop spans 14 amino acids. CDR1 and CDR2 from the germline V gene are PRHDT and FYEKMQ (reference sequence). The CDR3 DNA reads TGTGCCAGCAGCCGCAGGACAGGTGAATACGAGCAGTACTTC. Translating gives CASSRRTGEYEQYF.

V is TRBV27 and J is TRBJ1-5, with unresolved D. Trimming stripped 4 bases from V and 7 bases from J, with 14 bases between. There are 14 residues in the CDR3. The germline gives CDR1 MNHEY, CDR2 SMNVEV (reference sequence). This CDR3 is CASSWTPGVQPQHF. Here the CDR3 DNA reads TGTGCCAGCAGTTGGACCCCGGGCGTACAGCCCCAGCATTTT.

The chain employs TRBV3-1 and TRBJ2-5; D assignment may be TRBD1 or TRBD2 (6 bases each). CDR1 and CDR2 from the germline V gene are LGHDT and YNNKEL (reference sequence). V lost 0 bases and J 4 bases, leaving 15 bases between the germline ends. The CDR3 is 16 residues long. This CDR3 is CASSQEPPGAGETQYF. CDR3 nucleotide sequence: TGTGCCAGCAGCCAAGAGCCCCCGGGGGCGGGAGAGACCCAGTACTTC.

The J gene is TRBJ2-7, the V gene TRBV6-6; 9 positions match TRBD1. V gave up 1 base and J gave up 3 bases; unmatched junction bases: 7. The CDR3 is 16 amino acids. Germline V gene data show CDR1 as MNHNY and CDR2 as SVGAGI (reference sequence). CDR3 in amino acids: CASSYLLRDRDYEQYF. In DNA, the CDR3 is TGTGCCAGCAGTTACTTACTCCGGGACAGGGACTACGAGCAGTACTTC.

V and J are TRBV30 and TRBJ1-1; D not resolved. Per the germline V gene, CDR1 is GTSNPN and CDR2 is SVGIG (reference sequence). This CDR3 contains 11 residues. Trimming shortened V by 1 base and J by 3 bases, and 3 bases separated the two germline ends. CDR3 sequence (DNA): TGTGCCTGGAGTGATGACACTGAAGCTTTCTTT. Translated: CAWSDDTEAFF.

The chain uses TRBV5-8 and TRBJ2-1, with 7 bases identical to TRBD2. V shed 0 bases, J shed 5 bases, and the junction held 5 bases outside the gene matches. The CDR3 covers 15 residues. Germline lookup yields CDR1 SGHTS and CDR2 YDEGEE. The CDR3 loop reads CASSLGTRWDNEQFF. CDR3 nucleotide sequence: TGTGCCAGCAGCTTGGGGACTAGATGGGACAATGAGCAGTTCTTC.

The chain couples TRBV12-3 or TRBV12-4 to TRBJ2-1, with 10 bases fitting TRBD2. V lost 6 bases and J lost 5; bases outside the gene matches: 10. There are 16 residues in the CDR3. The CDR3 region is CASSPSLAGVDNEQFF. Here the CDR3 DNA reads TGTGCCAGCAGCCCATCCCTAGCGGGAGTAGACAATGAGCAGTTCTTC.

CDR3 bases: TGTGCCAGCAGCTTCGACAGGGTAGCCTATGGCTACACCTTC. The encoded protein is CASSFDRVAYGYTF. The chain employs TRBV7-9 and TRBJ1-2; 7 nucleotides line up with TRBD1. The CDR3 totals 14 residues. Germline-derived CDR1 and CDR2 are SEHNR and FQNEAQ (reference sequence). Trimming at V came to 3 bases and at J to 4 bases, leaving 5 bases not matched to a gene.

The chain carries TRBV5-6 and TRBJ2-6; D call uncertain. The germline CDR1 and CDR2 sequences are SGHDT and YYEEEE. The CDR3 is 12 residues long. The V end was cut by 10 bases, the J end by 1 base, with 6 bases between. The DNA for the CDR3 is TGTGCCGGGTATTCTGGGGCCAACGTCCTGACTTTC. Translating gives CAGYSGANVLTF. Drawing the rest from reference TRBV5-6 and TRBJ2-6, the complete variable domain is DAGVTQSPTHLIKTRGQQVTLRCSPKSGHDTVSWYQQALGQGPQFIFQYYEEEERQRGNFPDRFSGHQFPNYSSELNVNALLLGDSALYLCAGYSGANVLTFGAGSRLTVL.

The chain is built from TRBV7-9 and TRBJ2-2; D unclear. V was clipped by 5 bases and J by 3 bases, with 10 bases between them. The CDR3 covers 14 residues. Germline CDR1 SEHNR, CDR2 FQNEAQ (reference sequence). DNA for the CDR3: TGTGCCAGCAGCAAACCAGGTTACACCGGGGAGCTGTTTTTT. Protein sequence: CASSKPGYTGELFF.

This chain links TRBV25-1 with TRBJ2-5; weak D call: TRBD2 (5 bases). Germline CDR1 MGHDK, CDR2 SYGVNS. V was cut by 2 bases and J by 2 bases, with 9 bases left in between. This CDR3 is built from 14 residues. The CDR3 DNA follows: TGTGCCAGCAGTGAACCGGGGTGGCAAGAGACCCAGTACTTC. Its protein is CASSEPGWQETQYF. The full variable domain, with the rest looked up from reference TRBV25-1 and TRBJ2-5, is EADIYQTPRYLVIGTGKKITLECSQTMGHDKMYWYQQDPGMELHLIHYSYGVNSTEKGDLSSESTVSRIRTEHFPLTLESARPSHTSQYLCASSEPGWQETQYFGPGTRLLVL.

CDR3 loop: CSVAGSRPGETQYF. The DNA of the CDR3 is TGCAGCGTTGCAGGGTCCCGGCCAGGAGAGACCCAGTACTTC. V and J are TRBV29-1 and TRBJ2-5; maybe TRBD1 (5 bases). Trimming stripped 4 bases from V and 4 bases from J, with 16 bases between. The CDR3 covers 14 residues. The V gene's germline CDR1 is SQVTM and CDR2 ANQGSEA. Full variable domain (rest looked up from reference TRBV29-1 and TRBJ2-5): SAVISQKPSRDICQRGTSLTIQCQVDSQVTMMFWYRQQPGQSLTLIATANQGSEATYESGFVIDKFPISRPNLTFSTLTVSNMSPEDSSIYLCSVAGSRPGETQYFGPGTRLLVL.

This chain joins TRBV27 and TRBJ2-1, with D possibly matching TRBD1 (6 bases). Germline CDR1 reads MNHEY; CDR2 reads SMNVEV (reference sequence). The ends were cut back, 4 bases at V and 1 base at J, with 11 bases in the middle. The length of the CDR3 is 15 residues. The CDR3 region is CASSSPGHSYNEQFF. The CDR3 DNA follows: TGTGCCAGCAGTTCTCCGGGACATTCCTACAATGAGCAGTTCTTC.

The chain couples TRBV30 to TRBJ2-7; 8 bases agree with TRBD1. V dropped 3 bases and J dropped 2; count of bases not matched to a gene: 9. Germline loops: CDR1 GTSNPN, CDR2 SVGIG (reference sequence). This CDR3 comprises 15 residues. The CDR3 reads CAWRPSTGGPYEQYF. CDR3 coding DNA: TGTGCCTGGAGGCCCAGTACAGGGGGTCCCTACGAGCAGTACTTC.

V and J are TRBV12-3 or TRBV12-4 and TRBJ2-1; 10 positions agree with TRBD2. The CDR3 has 13 amino acids. V trimming: 6 bases; J trimming: 9 bases; junction bases outside the gene matches: 5. CDR3 protein: CASRPRLAGEQFF. The CDR3, as DNA: TGTGCCAGCAGGCCACGACTAGCGGGTGAGCAGTTCTTC.